The text below deals with one T cell receptor (beta chain). Its antigen is undetermined. The data were taken from a study of cytomegalovirus exposure and HLA in healthy donors. General study results and limits: Within an earlier analysis, most TCR beta V segments proved productive either about 87% or about 30% of the time. Presence/absence analyses took donor sequencing depth as roughly uniform.

PCR amplification relied on 60 Vbeta primers (plus 13 Jbeta primers). Libraries were prepared by immunoSEQ multiplex PCR; TCRdb keeps only in-frame clonotypes and omits some of them. This sample carries 4,700 or so clones, roughly 80% of them seen once, and the ten largest clones take roughly 6%. Germline loops: CDR1 MGHDK, CDR2 SYGVNS. The CDR3 has 15 amino acids. After removal of 8 bases from V and 2 bases from J, the junction contained 8 bases not matched to a gene. This chain joins TRBV25-1 and TRBJ2-1, with TRBD2 identical over 8 bases. Sample: PBMCs. The origin of this receptor is a woman in her thirties or forties in good health and CMV-seropositive. This chain's CDR3 is CASSPSGGPYNEQFF. The DNA for the CDR3 is TGTGCCAGCTCCCCAAGCGGGGGCCCCTACAATGAGCAGTTCTTC.